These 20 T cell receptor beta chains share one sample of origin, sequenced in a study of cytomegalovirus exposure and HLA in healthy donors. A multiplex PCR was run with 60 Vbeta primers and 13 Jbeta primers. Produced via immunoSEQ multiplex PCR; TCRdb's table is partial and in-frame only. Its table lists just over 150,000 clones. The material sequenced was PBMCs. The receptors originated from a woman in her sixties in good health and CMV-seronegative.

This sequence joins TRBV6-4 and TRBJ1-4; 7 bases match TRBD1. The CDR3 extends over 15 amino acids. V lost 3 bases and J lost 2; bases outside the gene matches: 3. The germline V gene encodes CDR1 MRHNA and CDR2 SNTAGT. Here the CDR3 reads CASSEPRGTNEKLFF. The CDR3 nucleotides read TGTGCCAGCAGTGAACCCAGGGGGACTAATGAAAAACTGTTTTTT.

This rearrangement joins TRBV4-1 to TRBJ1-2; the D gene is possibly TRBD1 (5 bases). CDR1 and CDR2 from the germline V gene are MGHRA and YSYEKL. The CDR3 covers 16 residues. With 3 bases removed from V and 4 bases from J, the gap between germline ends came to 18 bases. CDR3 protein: CASSHDRTSLFYGYTF. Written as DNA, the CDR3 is TGCGCCAGCAGCCACGACCGGACAAGCTTATTCTATGGCTACACCTTC.

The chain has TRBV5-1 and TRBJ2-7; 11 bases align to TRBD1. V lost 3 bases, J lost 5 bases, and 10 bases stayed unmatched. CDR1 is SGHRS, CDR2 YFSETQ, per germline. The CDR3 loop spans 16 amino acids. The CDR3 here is CASSSFRTGGIDEQYF. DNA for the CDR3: TGCGCCAGCAGCTCTTTTAGGACAGGGGGCATCGACGAGCAGTACTTC.

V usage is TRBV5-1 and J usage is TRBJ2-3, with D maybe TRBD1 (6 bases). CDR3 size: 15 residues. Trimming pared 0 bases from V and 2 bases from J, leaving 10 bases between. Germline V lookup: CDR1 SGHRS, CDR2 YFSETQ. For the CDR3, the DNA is TGCGCCAGCAGCTTGGCCGCAGGGGCCACAGATACGCAGTATTTT. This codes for CASSLAAGATDTQYF.

Here the CDR3 DNA reads TGTGCCAGCAGTTCATCTCTGTCTGGCGGCCTTTGGAATACGCAGTATTTT. Amino acid sequence: CASSSSLSGGLWNTQYF. The chain has TRBV7-2 and TRBJ2-3; D is unclear. CDR3 length: 17 amino acids. V was cut by 6 bases and J by 7 bases, with 26 bases left in between. Per the germline V gene, CDR1 is SGHTA and CDR2 is FQGNSA.

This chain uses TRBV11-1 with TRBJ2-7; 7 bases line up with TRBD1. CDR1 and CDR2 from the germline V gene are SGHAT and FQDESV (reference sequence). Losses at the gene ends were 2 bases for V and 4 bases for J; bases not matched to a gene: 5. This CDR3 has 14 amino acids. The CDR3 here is CASSLRTGIYEQYF. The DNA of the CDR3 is TGTGCCAGCAGCTTACGGACAGGAATTTACGAGCAGTACTTC.

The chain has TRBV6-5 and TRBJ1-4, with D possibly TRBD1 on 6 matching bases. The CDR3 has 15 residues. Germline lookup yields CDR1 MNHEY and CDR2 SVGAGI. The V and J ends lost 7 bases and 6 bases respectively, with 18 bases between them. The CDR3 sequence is CASTTRAHRDEKLFF. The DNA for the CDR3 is TGTGCCAGCACCACGCGGGCCCACAGGGATGAAAAACTGTTTTTT.

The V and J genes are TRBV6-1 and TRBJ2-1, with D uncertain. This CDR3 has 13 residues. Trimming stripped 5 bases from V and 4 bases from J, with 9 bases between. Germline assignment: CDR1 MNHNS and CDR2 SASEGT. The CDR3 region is CASSRSGYNEQFF. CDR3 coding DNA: TGTGCCAGCAGTCGGTCGGGTTACAATGAGCAGTTCTTC.

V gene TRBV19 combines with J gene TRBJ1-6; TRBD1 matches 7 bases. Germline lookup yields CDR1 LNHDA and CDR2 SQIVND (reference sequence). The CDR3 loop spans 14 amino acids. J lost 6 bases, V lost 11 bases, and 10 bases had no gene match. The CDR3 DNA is TGTGCCTCGACCCAGGGGGGAGGTAATTCACCCCTCCACTTT. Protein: CASTQGGGNSPLHF.

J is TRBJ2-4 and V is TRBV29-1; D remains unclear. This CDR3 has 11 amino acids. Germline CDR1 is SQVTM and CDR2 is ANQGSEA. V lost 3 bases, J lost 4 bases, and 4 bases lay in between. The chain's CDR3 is CSVDGKNIQYF. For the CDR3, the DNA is TGCAGCGTTGACGGGAAAAACATTCAGTACTTC.

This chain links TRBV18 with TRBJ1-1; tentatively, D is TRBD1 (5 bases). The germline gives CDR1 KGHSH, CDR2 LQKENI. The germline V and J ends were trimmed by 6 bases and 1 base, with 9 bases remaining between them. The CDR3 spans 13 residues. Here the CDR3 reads CASSSGGNTEAFF. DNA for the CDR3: TGTGCCAGCTCTTCCGGGGGGAACACTGAAGCTTTCTTT.

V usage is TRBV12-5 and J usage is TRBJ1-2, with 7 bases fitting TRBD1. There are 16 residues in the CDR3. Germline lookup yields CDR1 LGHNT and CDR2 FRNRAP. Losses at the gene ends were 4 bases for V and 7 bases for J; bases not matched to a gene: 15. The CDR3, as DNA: TGTGCTAGTGGTTCTAATGTGAGGGGGCCATTTGCTGGCTACACCTTC. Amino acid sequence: CASGSNVRGPFAGYTF.

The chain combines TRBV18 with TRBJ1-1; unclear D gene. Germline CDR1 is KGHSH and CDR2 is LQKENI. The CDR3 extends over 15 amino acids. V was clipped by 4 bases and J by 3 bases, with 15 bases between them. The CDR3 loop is CASSLHENIDTEAFF. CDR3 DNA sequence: TGTGCCAGCTCACTTCACGAGAATATTGACACTGAAGCTTTCTTT. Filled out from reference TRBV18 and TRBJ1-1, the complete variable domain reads NAGVMQNPRHLVRRRGQEARLRCSPMKGHSHVYWYRQLPEEGLKFMVYLQKENIIDESGMPKERFSAEFPKEGPSILRIQQVVRGDSAAYFCASSLHENIDTEAFFGQGTRLTVV.

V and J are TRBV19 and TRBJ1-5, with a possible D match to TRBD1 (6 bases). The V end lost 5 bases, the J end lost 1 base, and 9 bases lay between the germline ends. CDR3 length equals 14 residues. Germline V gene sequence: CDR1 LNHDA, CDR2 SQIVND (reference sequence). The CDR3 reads CASSSGQSNQPQHF. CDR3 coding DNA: TGTGCCAGTAGTTCGGGACAAAGCAATCAGCCCCAGCATTTT.

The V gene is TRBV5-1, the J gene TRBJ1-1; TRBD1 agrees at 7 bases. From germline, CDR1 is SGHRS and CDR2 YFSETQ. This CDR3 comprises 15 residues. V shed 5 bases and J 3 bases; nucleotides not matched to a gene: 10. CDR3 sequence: CASRTGTASHTEAFF. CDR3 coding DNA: TGCGCCAGCAGGACCGGGACAGCGTCTCACACTGAAGCTTTCTTT.

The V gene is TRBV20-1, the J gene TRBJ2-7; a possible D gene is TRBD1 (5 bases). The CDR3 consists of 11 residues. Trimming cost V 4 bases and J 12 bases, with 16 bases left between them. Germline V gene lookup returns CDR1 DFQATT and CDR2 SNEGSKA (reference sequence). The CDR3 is CSATPGQGWYF. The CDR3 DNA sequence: TGCAGTGCTACCCCGGGCCAGGGCTGGTACTTC.

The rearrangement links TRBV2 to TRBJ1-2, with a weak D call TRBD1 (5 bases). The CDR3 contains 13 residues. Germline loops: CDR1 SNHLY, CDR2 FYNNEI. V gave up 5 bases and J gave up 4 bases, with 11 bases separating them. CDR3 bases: TGTGCCAGCAGTTCCGACAGTCTCTATGGCTACACCTTC. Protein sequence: CASSSDSLYGYTF.

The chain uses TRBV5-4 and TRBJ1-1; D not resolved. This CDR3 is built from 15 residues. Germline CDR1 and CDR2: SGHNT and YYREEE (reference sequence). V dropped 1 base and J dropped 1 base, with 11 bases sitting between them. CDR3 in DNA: TGTGCCAGCAGCTTGTCCCCGAACACGAACACTGAAGCTTTCTTT. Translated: CASSLSPNTNTEAFF. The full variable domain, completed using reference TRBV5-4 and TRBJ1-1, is ETGVTQSPTHLIKTRGQQVTLRCSSQSGHNTVSWYQQALGQGPQFIFQYYREEENGRGNFPPRFSGLQFPNYSSELNVNALELDDSALYLCASSLSPNTNTEAFFGQGTRLTVV.

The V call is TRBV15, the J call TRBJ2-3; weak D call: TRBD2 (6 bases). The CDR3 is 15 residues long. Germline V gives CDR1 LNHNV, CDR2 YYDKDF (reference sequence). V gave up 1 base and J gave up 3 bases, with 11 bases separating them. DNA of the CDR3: TGTGCCACCAGCAGAGTGGCTAGCGTGACAGATACGCAGTATTTT. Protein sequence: CATSRVASVTDTQYF.

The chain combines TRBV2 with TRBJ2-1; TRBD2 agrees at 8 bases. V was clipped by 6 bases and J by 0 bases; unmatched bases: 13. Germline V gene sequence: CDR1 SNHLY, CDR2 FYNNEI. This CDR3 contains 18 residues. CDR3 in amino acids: CASREVAGTPSSYNEQFF. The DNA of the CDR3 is TGTGCCAGCAGGGAGGTAGCGGGGACCCCGAGCTCCTACAATGAGCAGTTCTTC.